The rows below give T cell receptor beta chains drawn from one sample of a study of blood T cell repertoires in COVID-19. Sequencing was performed with immunoSEQ multiplex PCR; in TCRdb, only in-frame clones are kept and a portion is missing. The sample yields around 130,000 clones, less than 85% seen once. The sample consisted of peripheral blood. These receptors were collected from an elderly woman with acute or convalescent COVID-19. The CDR3 runs from the conserved cysteine through the conserved F or W. A D gene is named only where the DNA matches it firmly. Clone size is given for some rows only: seen once, a few or many times, or a class if the clone is expanded.

cdr3_aa: CASTLRGTETRAQYF; cdr3_nt: TGTGCCAGCACTCTACGGGGGACAGAGACTCGGGCGCAGTACTTC; d_call: -; cdr3_length: 15; v_call: TRBV6-5; clone_size: -; j_call: TRBJ2-7
cdr3_aa: CASTPGLAGGDETQYF; cdr3_nt: TGTGCCAGCACCCCGGGACTAGCGGGAGGGGATGAGACCCAGTACTTC; d_call: TRBD2; cdr3_length: 16; v_call: TRBV7-9; clone_size: few; j_call: TRBJ2-5
cdr3_aa: CAWTPGLAGHEQFF; cdr3_nt: TGTGCCTGGACCCCGGGACTAGCGGGCCATGAGCAGTTCTTC; d_call: TRBD2; cdr3_length: 14; v_call: TRBV30; clone_size: -; j_call: TRBJ2-1
cdr3_aa: CASSRTGLAGELFF; cdr3_nt: TGTGCCAGCAGCAGGACAGGGTTGGCCGGGGAGCTGTTTTTT; d_call: TRBD1; cdr3_length: 14; v_call: TRBV27; clone_size: -; j_call: TRBJ2-2
cdr3_aa: CASSFQGGDTQYF; cdr3_nt: TGTGCCAGCAGCTTTCAGGGTGGAGATACGCAGTATTTT; d_call: -; cdr3_length: 13; v_call: TRBV5-6; clone_size: once; j_call: TRBJ2-3
cdr3_aa: CASSPLSPTGGYEKLFF; cdr3_nt: TGTGCCAGCTCACCACTCTCCCCGACAGGGGGCTATGAAAAACTGTTTTTT; d_call: TRBD1; cdr3_length: 17; v_call: TRBV18; clone_size: -; j_call: TRBJ1-4
cdr3_aa: CASSSPGSYEQYF; cdr3_nt: TGTGCCAGCAGCTCACCGGGGTCCTACGAGCAGTACTTC; d_call: -; cdr3_length: 13; v_call: TRBV7-9; clone_size: once; j_call: TRBJ2-7
cdr3_aa: CASSVGGTPNTEAFF; cdr3_nt: TGTGCCAGCAGCGTAGGGGGCACTCCGAACACTGAAGCTTTCTTT; d_call: -; cdr3_length: 15; v_call: TRBV9; clone_size: -; j_call: TRBJ1-1
cdr3_aa: CASSLRDRGRGEKLFF; cdr3_nt: TGCGCCAGCAGCCTCCGGGACAGGGGCCGGGGGGAAAAACTGTTTTTT; d_call: TRBD1; cdr3_length: 16; v_call: TRBV5-1; clone_size: -; j_call: TRBJ1-4
cdr3_aa: CASSPQGPPRVLTF; cdr3_nt: TGTGCCAGCTCGCCACAGGGGCCTCCTAGGGTCCTGACTTTC; d_call: TRBD1; cdr3_length: 14; v_call: TRBV18; clone_size: -; j_call: TRBJ2-6
cdr3_aa: CASSPGDREFDGYTF; cdr3_nt: TGTGCCAGCTCACCAGGGGACAGGGAATTCGATGGCTACACCTTC; d_call: TRBD1; cdr3_length: 15; v_call: TRBV18; clone_size: once; j_call: TRBJ1-2
cdr3_aa: CAWSGQGQYSHQPQHF; cdr3_nt: TGTGCCTGGAGTGGACAGGGACAGTATTCCCATCAGCCCCAGCATTTT; d_call: TRBD1; cdr3_length: 16; v_call: TRBV30; clone_size: -; j_call: TRBJ1-5
cdr3_aa: CSVAPGGLGTEAFF; cdr3_nt: TGCAGCGTTGCCCCAGGGGGGCTGGGGACTGAAGCTTTCTTT; d_call: TRBD1; cdr3_length: 14; v_call: TRBV29-1; clone_size: -; j_call: TRBJ1-1
cdr3_aa: CASSLGRDRANTGELFF; cdr3_nt: TGTGCCAGCAGCTTAGGCCGGGACAGGGCGAACACCGGGGAGCTGTTTTTT; d_call: TRBD1; cdr3_length: 17; v_call: TRBV11-2; clone_size: -; j_call: TRBJ2-2
cdr3_aa: CASSGPPAGNEQFF; cdr3_nt: TGTGCCAGCAGTGGCCCCCCGGCGGGCAATGAGCAGTTCTTC; d_call: -; cdr3_length: 14; v_call: TRBV11-3; clone_size: -; j_call: TRBJ2-1
cdr3_aa: CATGDRSSYEQYF; cdr3_nt: TGTGCCACCGGGGACAGGAGCTCCTACGAGCAGTACTTC; d_call: TRBD1; cdr3_length: 13; v_call: TRBV15; clone_size: -; j_call: TRBJ2-7
cdr3_aa: CSASSEGFSANYGYTF; cdr3_nt: TGCAGTGCCAGTTCGGAGGGCTTCTCAGCTAACTATGGCTACACCTTC; d_call: -; cdr3_length: 16; v_call: TRBV20-1; clone_size: -; j_call: TRBJ1-2
cdr3_aa: CASSWQSYEQYF; cdr3_nt: TGTGCCAGCAGCTGGCAGTCCTACGAGCAGTACTTC; d_call: -; cdr3_length: 12; v_call: TRBV7-9; clone_size: -; j_call: TRBJ2-7
cdr3_aa: CASRTGTLYNEQFF; cdr3_nt: TGTGCCAGCAGGACAGGGACCTTATACAATGAGCAGTTCTTC; d_call: TRBD1; cdr3_length: 14; v_call: TRBV6-5; clone_size: -; j_call: TRBJ2-1
cdr3_aa: CASSLGSLAGGRTDTQYF; cdr3_nt: TGTGCCAGCAGCTTAGGATCGTTAGCGGGGGGTCGCACAGATACGCAGTATTTT; d_call: TRBD2; cdr3_length: 18; v_call: TRBV11-2; clone_size: -; j_call: TRBJ2-3
cdr3_aa: CASTLLAGGPGNEQFF; cdr3_nt: TGTGCCAGTACCCTACTAGCGGGGGGGCCGGGCAATGAGCAGTTCTTC; d_call: TRBD2; cdr3_length: 16; v_call: TRBV19; clone_size: -; j_call: TRBJ2-1
cdr3_aa: CASRVDSVNYGYTF; cdr3_nt: TGTGCCAGCAGGGTGGACAGCGTTAACTATGGCTACACCTTC; d_call: -; cdr3_length: 14; v_call: TRBV28; clone_size: -; j_call: TRBJ1-2
cdr3_aa: CASQGGGMGNSPLHF; cdr3_nt: TGTGCCAGCCAAGGGGGGGGAATGGGTAATTCACCCCTCCACTTT; d_call: -; cdr3_length: 15; v_call: TRBV2; clone_size: -; j_call: TRBJ1-6
cdr3_aa: CASSPQGRVRGNQPQHF; cdr3_nt: TGTGCCAGTAGTCCCCAGGGAAGGGTAAGAGGCAATCAGCCCCAGCATTTT; d_call: -; cdr3_length: 17; v_call: TRBV19; clone_size: -; j_call: TRBJ1-5
cdr3_aa: CASSYQTGETGELFF; cdr3_nt: TGTGCCAGCAGTTATCAGACAGGGGAGACCGGGGAGCTGTTTTTT; d_call: TRBD1; cdr3_length: 15; v_call: TRBV6-2/TRBV6-3; clone_size: once; j_call: TRBJ2-2
cdr3_aa: CASSQNRGRFGYTF; cdr3_nt: TGCGCCAGCAGCCAAAACAGGGGGCGGTTTGGCTACACCTTC; d_call: TRBD1; cdr3_length: 14; v_call: TRBV4-1; clone_size: -; j_call: TRBJ1-2
cdr3_aa: CASSPLPSGRENEQYF; cdr3_nt: TGTGCCAGCTCACCACTGCCTAGCGGGAGGGAAAACGAGCAGTACTTC; d_call: TRBD2; cdr3_length: 16; v_call: TRBV18; clone_size: once; j_call: TRBJ2-7
cdr3_aa: CASSASGSVRTGELFF; cdr3_nt: TGTGCCAGCAGCGCTAGCGGGAGCGTACGGACCGGGGAGCTGTTTTTT; d_call: TRBD2; cdr3_length: 16; v_call: TRBV7-9; clone_size: few; j_call: TRBJ2-2
cdr3_aa: CASSLAGGESYEQYF; cdr3_nt: TGTGCCAGCAGCTTAGCGGGAGGGGAGTCCTACGAGCAGTACTTC; d_call: TRBD2; cdr3_length: 15; v_call: TRBV5-5; clone_size: -; j_call: TRBJ2-7
cdr3_aa: CASSPQMRGIGELFF; cdr3_nt: TGTGCCAGCAGCCCCCAGATGCGGGGTATCGGGGAGCTGTTTTTT; d_call: -; cdr3_length: 15; v_call: TRBV9; clone_size: -; j_call: TRBJ2-2
cdr3_aa: CASSDHLIAYGYTF; cdr3_nt: TGTGCCAGCAGTGACCACTTGATCGCCTATGGCTACACCTTC; d_call: -; cdr3_length: 14; v_call: TRBV2; clone_size: -; j_call: TRBJ1-2
cdr3_aa: CASSPLDGSYYGYTF; cdr3_nt: TGTGCCAGCAGCCCCCTAGATGGCAGTTACTATGGCTACACCTTC; d_call: -; cdr3_length: 15; v_call: TRBV3-1/TRBV3-2; clone_size: -; j_call: TRBJ1-2
cdr3_aa: CAWSGGVRDSGNQPQHF; cdr3_nt: TGTGCCTGGAGTGGGGGGGTCCGGGACAGTGGCAATCAGCCCCAGCATTTT; d_call: TRBD1; cdr3_length: 17; v_call: TRBV30; clone_size: -; j_call: TRBJ1-5
cdr3_aa: CASSSTGTGAYNEQFF; cdr3_nt: TGTGCCAGCAGTTCGACCGGGACAGGGGCTTACAATGAGCAGTTCTTC; d_call: TRBD1; cdr3_length: 16; v_call: TRBV5-5; clone_size: -; j_call: TRBJ2-1
cdr3_aa: CASSLGHPEDTQYF; cdr3_nt: TGTGCCAGCAGCTTAGGGCATCCGGAGGATACGCAGTATTTT; d_call: -; cdr3_length: 14; v_call: TRBV7-2; clone_size: -; j_call: TRBJ2-3
cdr3_aa: CAISDGTGLYSNQPQHF; cdr3_nt: TGTGCCATCAGTGACGGGACAGGGCTTTATAGCAATCAGCCCCAGCATTTT; d_call: TRBD1; cdr3_length: 17; v_call: TRBV10-3; clone_size: -; j_call: TRBJ1-5
cdr3_aa: CASSMAMNYGYTF; cdr3_nt: TGTGCCAGTAGTATGGCAATGAACTATGGCTACACCTTC; d_call: -; cdr3_length: 13; v_call: TRBV19; clone_size: -; j_call: TRBJ1-2
cdr3_aa: CASSDRRGWGYTF; cdr3_nt: TGTGCCAGCAGTGATCGCAGGGGCTGGGGCTACACCTTC; d_call: -; cdr3_length: 13; v_call: TRBV6-1; clone_size: -; j_call: TRBJ1-2
cdr3_aa: CASSQGVGANQPQHF; cdr3_nt: TGCGCCAGCAGCCAAGGAGTGGGGGCCAATCAGCCCCAGCATTTT; d_call: -; cdr3_length: 15; v_call: TRBV4-3; clone_size: -; j_call: TRBJ1-5
cdr3_aa: CAWSGGLVRNTEAFF; cdr3_nt: TGTGCCTGGAGTGGGGGACTGGTCAGGAACACTGAAGCTTTCTTT; d_call: -; cdr3_length: 15; v_call: TRBV30; clone_size: -; j_call: TRBJ1-1
cdr3_aa: CASSLAGRYGTGDSFSPLHF; cdr3_nt: TGTGCCAGCAGCTTAGCTGGGCGGTACGGTACGGGGGACAGCTTTTCACCCCTCCACTTT; d_call: TRBD1; cdr3_length: 20; v_call: TRBV7-2; clone_size: -; j_call: TRBJ1-6
cdr3_aa: CASSLTGGSNYGYTF; cdr3_nt: TGTGCCAGCAGCTTAACAGGGGGATCTAACTATGGCTACACCTTC; d_call: TRBD1; cdr3_length: 15; v_call: TRBV7-2; clone_size: -; j_call: TRBJ1-2
cdr3_aa: CASRLRGAHQPQHF; cdr3_nt: TGTGCCAGTAGATTACGGGGGGCGCATCAGCCCCAGCATTTT; d_call: -; cdr3_length: 14; v_call: TRBV27; clone_size: few; j_call: TRBJ1-5
cdr3_aa: CASRVAGNTGELFF; cdr3_nt: TGTGCCAGCAGAGTAGCGGGGAACACCGGGGAGCTGTTTTTT; d_call: TRBD2; cdr3_length: 14; v_call: TRBV11-3; clone_size: -; j_call: TRBJ2-2
cdr3_aa: CASSLAGRVETQYF; cdr3_nt: TGTGCCAGTTCGCTAGCGGGACGAGTTGAGACCCAGTACTTC; d_call: TRBD2; cdr3_length: 14; v_call: TRBV6-5; clone_size: -; j_call: TRBJ2-5
cdr3_aa: CASSPWTAYYGYTF; cdr3_nt: TGTGCCAGCAGCCCGTGGACAGCTTACTATGGCTACACCTTC; d_call: -; cdr3_length: 14; v_call: TRBV7-9; clone_size: -; j_call: TRBJ1-2
cdr3_aa: CASSIDRGHEQYF; cdr3_nt: TGTGCCAGCAGCATTGACAGGGGGCACGAGCAGTACTTC; d_call: TRBD1; cdr3_length: 13; v_call: TRBV7-7; clone_size: -; j_call: TRBJ2-7